Included here is one T cell receptor beta chain sequence, with context. Its specificity is unknown. The entry originates in a study of cytomegalovirus exposure and HLA in healthy donors. Study in general: In an earlier analysis, some 110 million unique TCR beta sequences were found from some 180 million T cells. Notes on the study in general: Likely technical artifact: a cluster of highly shared sequence variants. Versus the approximately 720-donor mean, an Asian-associated ancestry cluster reportedly showed fewer N-insertions in a later analysis. There were 150 or so TCR beta chains listed as cytomegalovirus-associated.

It was with 60 Vbeta and 13 Jbeta primers that the PCR ran. TCRdb's table, derived via immunoSEQ multiplex PCR, lists solely in-frame clones and lacks some. The profile shows around 130,000 clones, about 81% of them singletons. Sequenced input: PBMCs. The TCR originated in a man aged 35-49 years in good health and CMV-seronegative.

CDR3 region: CASSMGDTRHEQFF. CDR3 nucleotide sequence: TGTGCCAGCAGCATGGGGGACACTAGACATGAGCAGTTCTTC. The chain joins TRBV28 to TRBJ2-1, with D possibly being TRBD1 (6 bases). Germline V gene data show CDR1 as MDHEN and CDR2 as SYDVKM. V was clipped by 6 bases and J by 8 bases, with 17 bases between them. This CDR3 comprises 14 residues.